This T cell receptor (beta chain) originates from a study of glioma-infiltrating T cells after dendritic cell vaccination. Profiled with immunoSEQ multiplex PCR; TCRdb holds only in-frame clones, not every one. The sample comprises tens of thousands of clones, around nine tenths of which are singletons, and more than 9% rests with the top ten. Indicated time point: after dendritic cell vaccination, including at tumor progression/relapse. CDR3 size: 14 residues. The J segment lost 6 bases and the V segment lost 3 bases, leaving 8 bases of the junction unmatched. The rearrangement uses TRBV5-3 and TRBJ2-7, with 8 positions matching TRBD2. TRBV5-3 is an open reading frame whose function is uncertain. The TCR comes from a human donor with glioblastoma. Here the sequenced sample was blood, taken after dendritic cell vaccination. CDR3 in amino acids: CARSSGTSECEQYF. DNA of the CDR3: TGTGCCAGAAGCTCCGGGACTAGTGAGTGCGAGCAGTACTTC.